The TCR beta chain under discussion was sequenced for a study of blood T cell repertoires in COVID-19. Across the whole study: Sources were T cells, B-cell-depleted T cells, or PBMCs; the material itself was cDNA or gDNA.

Germline lookup yields CDR1 LGHNA and CDR2 YNFKEQ. Trimming took 0 bases from V and 1 from J, leaving 13 bases between them. This CDR3 is 16 amino acids long. Clones were sequenced by immunoSEQ multiplex PCR, and TCRdb holds only the in-frame ones, with some missing. The table has roughly 290,000 clones, 90% seen once. The TCR sequence derives from a woman in her 30s with COVID-19, enrolled during active disease. The chain is built from TRBV4-2 and TRBJ2-7, with D uncertain. The specimen was peripheral blood. CDR3 residues: CASSQDADFLSYEQYF. CDR3 in DNA: TGTGCCAGCAGCCAAGATGCAGACTTCCTATCCTACGAGCAGTACTTC.